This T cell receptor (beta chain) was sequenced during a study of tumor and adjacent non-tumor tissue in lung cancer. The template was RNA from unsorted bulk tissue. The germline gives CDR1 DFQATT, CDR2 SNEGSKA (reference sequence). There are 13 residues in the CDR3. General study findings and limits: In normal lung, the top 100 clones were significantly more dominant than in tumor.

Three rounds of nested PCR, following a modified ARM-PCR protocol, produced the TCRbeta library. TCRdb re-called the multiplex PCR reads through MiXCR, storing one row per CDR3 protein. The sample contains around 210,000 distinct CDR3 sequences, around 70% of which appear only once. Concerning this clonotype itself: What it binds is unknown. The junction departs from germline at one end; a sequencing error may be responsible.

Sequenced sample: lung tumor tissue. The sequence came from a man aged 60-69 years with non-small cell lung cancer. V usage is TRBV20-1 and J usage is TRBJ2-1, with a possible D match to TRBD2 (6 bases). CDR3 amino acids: CTARLVAYNEQFF. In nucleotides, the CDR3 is TGCACTGCTCGACTAGTTGCCTACAATGAGCAGTTCTTC.